The clone carrying this T cell receptor beta chain occurred a few times. No antigen is known for it. The data derive from a study of CD8 T cells in ankylosing spondylitis. Study-level results: Among TCR beta sequences, a motif of roughly 8 highly homologous variants appeared characteristic of ankylosing spondylitis blood. In the blood and synovial fluid of reactive arthritis, some motif variants had been previously reported.

Germline V gene data show CDR1 as SNHLY and CDR2 as FYNNEI. Trimming at V came to 6 bases and at J to 5 bases, leaving 3 bases not matched to a gene. The CDR3 loop spans 14 amino acids. Each CDR3 protein gets one entry after TCRdb re-called the 5' RACE reads with MiXCR. The table shows roughly 370,000 distinct CDR3 sequences, with 20% to 25% occurring only once. V and J are TRBV2 and TRBJ2-4; 11 nucleotides line up with TRBD2. Sequencing was done on a sample of blood, either unsorted or a sorted T cell fraction (not recorded which). The clonotype comes from a male donor with ankylosing spondylitis. CDR3 DNA sequence: TGTGCCAGCAGCCCGGGACTAGCGGAAAACATTCAGTACTTC. Translated, it gives CASSPGLAENIQYF.